The 32 T cell receptor beta chains below all came from one sample that was sequenced in a study of blood T cell repertoires in COVID-19. Assay: immunoSEQ multiplex PCR; the TCRdb copy retains only in-frame clones and omits some. Altogether 160,000 or so clones are present, approximately 82% being singletons, with the ten largest covering 12% to 15%. Specimen: PBMCs or T cells enriched from blood (not recorded which). These receptors were obtained from a man over 45 who had recovered from COVID-19.

The V call is TRBV7-9, the J call TRBJ1-6; D perhaps matches TRBD1 (6 bases). This CDR3 has 17 amino acids. The V end was cut by 5 bases, the J end by 0 bases, with 14 bases between. The germline CDR1 and CDR2 sequences are SEHNR and FQNEAQ (reference sequence). CDR3 loop: CASSQGNPGSYNSPLHF. In DNA, the CDR3 is TGTGCCAGCAGCCAGGGGAATCCAGGCTCCTATAATTCACCCCTCCACTTT.

The chain employs TRBV10-3 and TRBJ1-1; D is ambiguous. The CDR3 consists of 13 residues. Germline values: CDR1 ENHRY, CDR2 SYGVKD. Trimming removed 6 bases from V and 0 bases from J, with 8 bases in between. CDR3 residues: CAIRRDMNTEAFF. The CDR3 coding sequence is TGTGCCATCAGGCGGGATATGAACACTGAAGCTTTCTTT.

The V and J genes are TRBV28 and TRBJ1-1; 8 bases are shared with TRBD1. The V gene end was trimmed by 4 bases and the J gene end by 6 bases; junction bases not matched to a gene: 7. This CDR3 spans 14 amino acids. Germline assignment: CDR1 MDHEN and CDR2 SYDVKM. CDR3 coding DNA: TGTGCCAGCAGTTCCGGACAGGGCTGGGCTGAAGCTTTCTTT. Translated, it gives CASSSGQGWAEAFF.

This clone has a handful of counts. The chain combines TRBV9 with TRBJ1-4; D possibly corresponds to TRBD1 (5 bases). The CDR3 loop spans 15 amino acids. Germline V CDR1 and CDR2: SGDLS, YYNGEE. V lost 1 base and J 5 bases, leaving 12 bases between the germline ends. CDR3 nucleotides: TGTGCCAGCAGCGTAAGCGGGCAGGGAAATGAAAAACTGTTTTTT. Translation: CASSVSGQGNEKLFF. The whole variable domain, filled in from reference TRBV9 and TRBJ1-4, reads DSGVTQTPKHLITATGQRVTLRCSPRSGDLSVYWYQQSLDQGLQFLIQYYNGEERAKGNILERFSAQQFPDLHSELNLSSLELGDSALYFCASSVSGQGNEKLFFGSGTQLSVL.

The chain employs TRBV5-6 and TRBJ1-1; no clear D. The ends were cut back, 5 bases at V and 0 bases at J, with 11 bases in the middle. Germline CDR1 and CDR2: SGHDT and YYEEEE. The CDR3 totals 14 residues. The CDR3 DNA follows: TGTGCCAGCAGTATAGATCCAATGAACACTGAAGCTTTCTTT. Its protein is CASSIDPMNTEAFF.

The chain is built from TRBV7-2 and TRBJ1-2, with 7 bases lining up with TRBD1. The V gene's germline CDR1 is SGHTA and CDR2 FQGNSA. Trimming removed 5 bases from V and 3 bases from J; junction bases left unmatched: 3. The CDR3 sequence is 13 residues long. In DNA form, the CDR3 reads TGTGCCAGCAGCCGACAGGGTTACTATGGCTACACCTTC. Translation gives CASSRQGYYGYTF.

V is TRBV7-8 and J is TRBJ1-1; possibly TRBD1 for D (5 bases). The CDR3 totals 14 residues. V was cut by 5 bases and J by 0 bases, with 10 bases left in between. Germline CDR1 and CDR2: SGHVS and FQNEAQ. CDR3 sequence reads: CASSVRQMNTEAFF. The CDR3 nucleotides read TGTGCCAGCAGCGTTAGACAGATGAACACTGAAGCTTTCTTT.

This clone was observed a few times. J is TRBJ2-7 and V is TRBV19; maybe TRBD2 (6 bases). The V end was cut by 3 bases, the J end by 5 bases, with 17 bases between. The germline V gene encodes CDR1 LNHDA and CDR2 SQIVND (reference sequence). The CDR3 is made up of 15 amino acids. In DNA form, the CDR3 reads TGTGCCAGTAGTATCGTACCCGCTAGCGTCCACGAGCAGTACTTC. It encodes CASSIVPASVHEQYF.

This clone was detected once. The rearrangement joins TRBV10-1 to TRBJ2-7; no reliable D call. Germline V gene lookup returns CDR1 WNHNN and CDR2 SYGVQD (reference sequence). CDR3 length: 11 amino acids. Between the trimmed V and J ends, which lost 3 bases and 6 bases, there was a span of 6 bases. CDR3 DNA sequence: TGCGCCAGCAGTGAATCGTCCGAGCAGTACTTC. Its protein product is CASSESSEQYF.

This clone was found many times. The V gene is TRBV6-5, the J gene TRBJ1-3; perhaps TRBD1 as D (6 bases). Germline V gene sequence: CDR1 MNHEY, CDR2 SVGAGI. The CDR3 covers 14 residues. Trimming shortened V by 6 bases and J by 1 base, and 10 bases separated the two germline ends. DNA for the CDR3: TGTGCCAGCAGCCAGGGGTTTTCTGGAAACACCATATATTTT. This gives the protein CASSQGFSGNTIYF.

This clone has only a few counts. This specimen includes other DNA sequences encoding the same CDR3. This chain uses TRBV5-1 with TRBJ2-1; 13 positions agree with TRBD2. Germline values: CDR1 SGHRS, CDR2 YFSETQ. This CDR3 comprises 21 residues. With 0 bases clipped from V and 4 bases from J, the junction kept 16 bases outside the gene matches. CDR3 sequence reads: CASSLGRLTSGGARGYNEQFF. CDR3 DNA sequence: TGCGCCAGCAGCTTGGGCCGGTTAACTAGCGGGGGGGCCAGGGGATACAATGAGCAGTTCTTC.

The chain has TRBV11-3 and TRBJ2-7; 7 nucleotides line up with TRBD1. This CDR3 contains 13 residues. The V segment lost 4 bases and the J segment 7 bases; nucleotides outside the gene matches: 7. Germline V gene lookup returns CDR1 SGHNT and CDR2 YENEEA. CDR3 sequence (DNA): TGTGCCAGCAGCTCAGAACAGGGGCAAGAGCAGTACTTC. This translates into CASSSEQGQEQYF.

This rearrangement joins TRBV7-9 to TRBJ1-3; D may be TRBD1 (6 bases). CDR3 length: 14 residues. Trimming pared 6 bases from V and 0 bases from J, leaving 9 bases between. CDR1 is SEHNR and CDR2 is FQNEAQ in the germline V gene (reference sequence). The DNA for the CDR3 is TGTGCCAGCAGTATGACAGGCTCTGGAAACACCATATATTTT. Translating gives CASSMTGSGNTIYF.

The rearrangement joins TRBV7-9 to TRBJ1-3; D is undetermined. Germline V gene data show CDR1 as SEHNR and CDR2 as FQNEAQ (reference sequence). V was shortened by 6 bases and J by 1 base, with 16 bases between the two germline ends. CDR3 length: 16 amino acids. The chain's CDR3 is CASREVGGLSGNTIYF. CDR3 sequence (DNA): TGTGCCAGCAGGGAGGTTGGTGGGCTATCTGGAAACACCATATATTTT.

The rearrangement joins TRBV7-9 to TRBJ2-3, with D possibly matching TRBD2 (5 bases). Trimming removed 2 bases at V and 4 bases at J, with 10 bases between. The CDR3 runs 14 residues. From germline, CDR1 is SEHNR and CDR2 FQNEAQ (reference sequence). CDR3 residues: CASSLLAGPDTQYF. CDR3 sequence (DNA): TGTGCCAGCAGCTTACTAGCCGGTCCAGATACGCAGTATTTT.

V and J are TRBV6-5 and TRBJ1-3; possible D gene TRBD1, 5 bases. The CDR3 sequence is 15 residues long. Germline CDR1 and CDR2: MNHEY and SVGAGI. V lost 4 bases, J lost 5 bases, and 15 bases lay in between. The CDR3 protein is CASSSTGQGRNTIYF. The CDR3 nucleotides read TGTGCCAGCAGTTCAACAGGTCAAGGGCGAAACACCATATATTTT.

The V call is TRBV10-2, the J call TRBJ1-1; weak D call: TRBD1 (6 bases). The germline gives CDR1 WSHSY, CDR2 SAAADI. The CDR3 has 14 residues. Deletions cut 6 bases from V and 6 bases from J, with 17 bases between. Here the CDR3 reads CASRTGIGQSEAFF. The CDR3 DNA follows: TGCGCCAGCAGAACAGGGATAGGGCAGTCTGAAGCTTTCTTT.

The chain links TRBV7-5 to TRBJ1-2; the DNA was not used to check the table's D call, TRBD1. TRBV7-5 represents a pseudogene. The CDR3 runs to 10 residues. The CDR3 here is CKDRGYGYTF. CDR3 coding DNA: TGCAAGGACAGGGGGTATGGCTACACCTTC.

This rearrangement joins TRBV11-2 to TRBJ2-3; 10 bases map to TRBD2. Germline V gene sequence: CDR1 SGHAT, CDR2 FQNNGV. Losses at the gene ends were 1 base for V and 4 bases for J; bases not matched to a gene: 5. The CDR3 has 16 amino acids. CDR3 amino acids: CASSLVAGGTPDTQYF. DNA for the CDR3: TGTGCCAGCAGCTTAGTAGCGGGGGGTACTCCAGATACGCAGTATTTT.

This chain links TRBV7-2 with TRBJ1-5; 10 bases fit TRBD1. CDR3 length: 14 residues. J was trimmed by 4 bases and V by 5 bases; bases with no gene match: 2. The germline V gene encodes CDR1 SGHTA and CDR2 FQGNSA. CDR3 DNA sequence: TGTGCCAGCAGCACGGGACAGGGGAATCAGCCCCAGCATTTT. Protein: CASSTGQGNQPQHF.

The V call is TRBV7-9, the J call TRBJ1-6; 9 bases are shared with TRBD1. The CDR3 is 15 residues long. Germline CDR1 and CDR2: SEHNR and FQNEAQ (reference sequence). V dropped 1 base and J dropped 11; count of bases not matched to a gene: 6. DNA of the CDR3: TGTGCCAGCAGCTTAGGGTGGGACAGGGCGACACCCCTCCACTTT. It is translated as CASSLGWDRATPLHF.

This chain uses TRBV24-1 with TRBJ2-3, with 15 bases matching TRBD2. This CDR3 comprises 19 residues. CDR1 and CDR2 (germline): KGHDR, SFDVKD. The ends lost 3 bases at V and 3 bases at J; junction bases unmatched: 9. For the CDR3, the DNA is TGTGCCACCAGTGATCCGCTGCGGACTAGCGGGGGGGCGACAGATACGCAGTATTTT. It specifies CATSDPLRTSGGATDTQYF.

The chain has TRBV7-9 and TRBJ1-5; 7 nucleotides agree with TRBD1. Germline V lookup: CDR1 SEHNR, CDR2 FQNEAQ (reference sequence). V lost 0 bases to trimming and J lost 0 bases; unmatched junction nucleotides: 5. The CDR3 spans 17 residues. The CDR3, as DNA: TGTGCCAGCAGCTTAGCGAGAGGGGGCGGTAGCAATCAGCCCCAGCATTTT. This translates into CASSLARGGGSNQPQHF.

The gene calls are TRBV24-1 and TRBJ2-1; 7 bases line up with TRBD1. The CDR3 is 14 amino acids. The V gene's germline CDR1 is KGHDR and CDR2 SFDVKD. Trimming at V came to 10 bases and at J to 3 bases, leaving 8 bases not matched to a gene. CDR3: CATARDSLYNEQFF. The CDR3 DNA is TGTGCCACGGCCCGGGACAGCCTCTACAATGAGCAGTTCTTC.

This sequence joins TRBV5-1 and TRBJ2-7, with D maybe TRBD2 (6 bases). The V gene's germline CDR1 is SGHRS and CDR2 YFSETQ. V lost 3 bases and J lost 0, with 10 bases in between. The CDR3 runs to 14 residues. CDR3 amino acids: CASSSGAGSYEQYF. As DNA, the CDR3 is TGCGCCAGCAGCTCGGGAGCGGGCTCCTACGAGCAGTACTTC.

The table lists this clone with a count of one. The DNA for the CDR3 is TGTGCCAGCAGCACTAACAGGAATGAAAAACTGTTTTTT. Amino acid sequence: CASSTNRNEKLFF. This chain links TRBV5-4 with TRBJ1-4; TRBD1 is a possible D gene (5 bases). Per germline, CDR1 SGHNT and CDR2 YYREEE (reference sequence). There are 13 residues in the CDR3. Trimming pared 4 bases from V and 5 bases from J, leaving 9 bases between.

This clone was picked up a small number of times. The V call is TRBV18, the J call TRBJ1-5; D possibly corresponds to TRBD1 (5 bases). V gave up 3 bases and J gave up 5 bases, with 29 bases separating them. Germline loops: CDR1 KGHSH, CDR2 LQKENI. The CDR3 consists of 20 residues. The CDR3 region is CASSPPPYTGGNRQYQPQHF. As DNA, the CDR3 is TGTGCCAGCTCACCCCCACCCTATACGGGGGGAAATCGCCAATATCAGCCCCAGCATTTT.

The V gene is TRBV4-1, the J gene TRBJ2-3; 8 nucleotides match TRBD1. Germline trimming cut 3 bases from V and 3 bases from J; bases unmatched to any gene: 14. This CDR3 is 18 amino acids long. From germline, CDR1 is MGHRA and CDR2 YSYEKL. CDR3 sequence (DNA): TGCGCCAGCAGCCATACTTGGCAGGGGGCCACAAGAACAGATACGCAGTATTTT. Translation gives CASSHTWQGATRTDTQYF.

V and J are TRBV19 and TRBJ2-1; TRBD1 matches 7 bases. Trimming cost V 4 bases and J 0 bases; bases outside gene matches: 9. The germline V gene has CDR1 LNHDA and CDR2 SQIVND (reference sequence). This CDR3 is 17 amino acids long. The CDR3 loop reads CASSKGAGTVSYNEQFF. The CDR3 nucleotides are TGTGCCAGTAGTAAGGGGGCCGGGACGGTCTCCTACAATGAGCAGTTCTTC.

CDR3 residues: CASSIVGTGTKNTEAFF. Here the CDR3 DNA reads TGTGCCAGTAGTATAGTCGGGACCGGGACAAAGAACACTGAAGCTTTCTTT. V is TRBV19 and J is TRBJ1-1; weak D call: TRBD1 (6 bases). Germline CDR1 and CDR2: LNHDA and SQIVND (reference sequence). Trimming shortened V by 1 base and J by 1 base, and 16 bases separated the two germline ends. The CDR3 runs to 17 residues.

The CDR3 loop is CAIRTGSGVSHEQYF. The CDR3 region has the DNA TGTGCCATCAGAACCGGGTCAGGGGTTTCCCACGAGCAGTACTTC. The J gene is TRBJ2-7, the V gene TRBV10-3; TRBD1 is a possible D gene (6 bases). The CDR3 totals 15 residues. V dropped 6 bases and J dropped 5 bases, with 20 bases sitting between them. Germline-derived CDR1 and CDR2 are ENHRY and SYGVKD.

The chain has TRBV29-1 and TRBJ1-1; D uncertain. The CDR3 has 12 residues. Between the trimmed V and J ends, which lost 4 bases and 1 base, there was a span of 7 bases. Germline CDR1 reads SQVTM; CDR2 reads ANQGSEA. As DNA, the CDR3 is TGCAGCGTTGTGGGCAGGAACACTGAAGCTTTCTTT. Its protein product is CSVVGRNTEAFF.